The table lists the clone carrying this T cell receptor beta chain with a count of one. What it binds is unknown. The record originates from a study of cytomegalovirus exposure and HLA in healthy donors. The CDR3 runs 12 residues. The germline V gene encodes CDR1 GTSNPN and CDR2 SVGIG (reference sequence). The V end lost 0 bases, the J end lost 4 bases, and 7 bases lay between the germline ends. The PCR was carried out with 60 Vbeta primers and 13 Jbeta primers. Using immunoSEQ multiplex PCR, the repertoire was profiled, and TCRdb retains in-frame clones only, with some absent. This sample carries 90,000 to 100,000 clones, 78% of them seen once, and the ten largest clones take about 0.71%. Study results and caveats: A prior analysis recorded that most TCR beta V segments were productive about 90% or about 30% of the time. It was reported in a later analysis that an Asian-associated ancestry cluster showed fewer N-insertions than the 666-donor mean.

The sample taken for sequencing was PBMCs. The TCR sequence derives from an older woman in good health and CMV-seronegative. V is TRBV30 and J is TRBJ2-7; D ambiguous. This CDR3 reads CAWSVPGYEQYF. CDR3 DNA sequence: TGTGCCTGGAGTGTACCAGGATACGAGCAGTACTTC.